The 4 T cell receptor beta chains given below trace back to one sample, sequenced in a study of shared clonotypes between healthy human individuals. Clones were read by immunoSEQ multiplex PCR, and TCRdb kept only the in-frame ones, dropping some. The sample comprises about 600,000 clones, around 77% of which are singletons, and around 13% rests with the top ten. The sample comprised PBMCs. The receptors come from a woman aged 40-49 years in good health. Some clones in this sample may be carry-over from other donors' samples.

Only one count was recorded for this clone. This chain uses TRBV19 with TRBJ2-5, with TRBD1 matching over 9 bases. Germline CDR1 reads LNHDA; CDR2 reads SQIVND (reference sequence). The length of the CDR3 is 14 residues. Trimming took 7 bases from V and 5 from J; bases not matched to a gene: 8. This CDR3 reads CASTPTGGGETQYF. The CDR3 region has the DNA TGTGCCAGTACCCCGACAGGGGGAGGTGAGACCCAGTACTTC.

In regard to this clone: The sample holds other DNA sequences that translate to the same CDR3. V gene TRBV30 combines with J gene TRBJ1-3; no definite D call. Germline assignment: CDR1 GTSNPN and CDR2 SVGIG (reference sequence). This CDR3 region has 11 residues. V shed 4 bases and J shed 3 bases, with 4 bases lying between them. The CDR3 nucleotides are TGTGCCTGGACAAGTGGAAACACCATATATTTT. Encoded protein: CAWTSGNTIYF.

The chain is built from TRBV30 and TRBJ1-4, with D uncertain. This CDR3 region has 15 residues. The V and J ends lost 3 bases and 7 bases respectively, with 18 bases between them. CDR1 is GTSNPN and CDR2 is SVGIG in the germline V gene (reference sequence). This CDR3 reads CAWSSTGSWGEKLFF. For the CDR3, the DNA is TGTGCCTGGAGCTCCACCGGAAGTTGGGGTGAAAAACTGTTTTTT.

The rearrangement links TRBV5-4 to TRBJ2-1, with 8 bases matching TRBD2. With 2 bases clipped from V and 0 bases from J, the junction kept 4 bases outside the gene matches. Looked up from germline, CDR1 is SGHNT and CDR2 is YYREEE (reference sequence). The CDR3 runs to 16 residues. This CDR3 reads CASSLETSVSYNEQFF. CDR3 DNA sequence: TGTGCCAGCAGCTTAGAGACTAGCGTCTCCTACAATGAGCAGTTCTTC.